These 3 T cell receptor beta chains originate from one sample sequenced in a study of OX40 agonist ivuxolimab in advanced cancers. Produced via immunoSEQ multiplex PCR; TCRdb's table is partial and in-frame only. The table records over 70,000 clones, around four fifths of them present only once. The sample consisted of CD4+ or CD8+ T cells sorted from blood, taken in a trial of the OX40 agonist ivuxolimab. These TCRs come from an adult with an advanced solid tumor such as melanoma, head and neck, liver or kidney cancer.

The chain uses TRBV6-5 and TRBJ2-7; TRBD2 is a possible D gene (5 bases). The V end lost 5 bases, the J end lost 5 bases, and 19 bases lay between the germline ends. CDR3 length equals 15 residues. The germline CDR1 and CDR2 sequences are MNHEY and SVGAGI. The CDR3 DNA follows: TGTGCCAGCAGTCGCGCGGCGAGGGTTGGCGACGAGCAGTACTTC. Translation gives CASSRAARVGDEQYF.

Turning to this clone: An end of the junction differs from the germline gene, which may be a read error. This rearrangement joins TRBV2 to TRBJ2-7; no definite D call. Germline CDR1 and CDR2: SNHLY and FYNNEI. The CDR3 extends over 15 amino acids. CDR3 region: CASSGQATLSNEQYF. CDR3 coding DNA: TGTGCCAGCAGTGGGCAGGCGACCCTCTCCAACGAGCAGTACTTC.

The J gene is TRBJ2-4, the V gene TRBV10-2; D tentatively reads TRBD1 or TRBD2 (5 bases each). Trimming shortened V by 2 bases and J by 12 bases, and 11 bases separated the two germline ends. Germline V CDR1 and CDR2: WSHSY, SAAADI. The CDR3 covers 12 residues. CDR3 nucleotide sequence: TGCGCCAGCAGTGAGCCTTCGGGGACTCAGTACTTC. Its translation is CASSEPSGTQYF.